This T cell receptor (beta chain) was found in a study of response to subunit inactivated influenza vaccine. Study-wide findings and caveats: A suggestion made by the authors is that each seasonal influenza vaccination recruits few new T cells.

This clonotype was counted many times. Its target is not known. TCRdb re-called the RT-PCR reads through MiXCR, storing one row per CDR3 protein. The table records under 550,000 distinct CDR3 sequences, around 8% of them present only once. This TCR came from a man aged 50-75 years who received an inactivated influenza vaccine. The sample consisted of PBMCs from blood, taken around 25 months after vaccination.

CDR3 nucleotides: TGCAGCGTTGGGGGGGGCGGCACAGATACGCAGTATTTT. Its translation: CSVGGGGTDTQYF. This chain links TRBV29-1 with TRBJ2-3, with a weak D call TRBD2 (7 bases). V was pared by 4 bases and J by 1 base, with 9 bases between. This CDR3 is built from 13 residues. The germline V gene encodes CDR1 SQVTM and CDR2 ANQGSEA.